This T cell receptor (beta chain) derives from a study of identical twins. Overall study results and limits: In beta out-of-frame sequences, the excess sharing between twins was weaker.

In TCRdb, the 5' RACE reads were re-called with MiXCR into one record per CDR3 protein. The profile shows approximately 700,000 distinct CDR3 sequences, roughly 6% of them singletons. This clonotype was found many times. Its matching antigen is unknown. A junction boundary mismatches the germline segment, possibly from a read error. The CDR3 extends over 13 amino acids. CDR1 and CDR2 from the germline V gene are DFQATT and SNEGSKA (reference sequence). Material for sequencing was naive T cells sorted from blood. The chain combines TRBV20-1 with TRBJ2-5; D is undetermined. This TCR was sampled from a man younger than 35 in good health. This CDR3 reads CSAQSPPQATQYF. The CDR3 DNA follows: TGCAGTGCTCAGAGCCCACCTCAAGCGACCCAGTACTTC.